Below are 13 T cell receptor beta chains sequenced from a single sample in a study of T cells after yellow fever vaccination. Using its own MiXCR run on the 5' RACE reads, TCRdb lists one record per CDR3 protein. The sample records hundreds of thousands of distinct CDR3 sequences, less than 25% being singletons. The specimen was PBMCs, collected roughly 20 days after the first yellow fever vaccination. The receptor set was obtained from a man aged 18 to 29 who received the YFV17D yellow fever vaccine.

This chain connects TRBV20-1 to TRBJ1-6; the match to TRBD1 covers 8 bases. The CDR3 has 19 residues. V was pared by 5 bases and J by 6 bases, with 21 bases of the junction left unmatched. Germline CDR1 reads DFQATT; CDR2 reads SNEGSKA (reference sequence). CDR3 bases: TGCAGTGCTCCACTAGCCCGGGACAGGCGCCGAACCTTTAATTCACCCCTCCACTTT. Translated: CSAPLARDRRRTFNSPLHF.

The rearrangement joins TRBV20-1 to TRBJ2-1; TRBD1 matches 7 bases. Germline assignment: CDR1 DFQATT and CDR2 SNEGSKA (reference sequence). The CDR3 length is 15 residues. V shed 2 bases and J 2 bases; nucleotides not matched to a gene: 6. For the CDR3, the DNA is TGCAGTGCTAGATCCCGGACAGGTACCTACAATGAGCAGTTCTTC. This gives the protein CSARSRTGTYNEQFF.

The genes are TRBV5-1 and TRBJ1-3; TRBD1 matches at 7 bases. CDR3 size: 15 residues. The ends lost 6 bases at V and 1 base at J; junction bases unmatched: 7. Germline CDR1 SGHRS, CDR2 YFSETQ. CDR3 loop: CASTRGQASGNTIYF. DNA of the CDR3: TGCGCCAGCACTCGAGGACAGGCATCTGGAAACACCATATATTTT.

This clonotype was detected a few times. The chain has TRBV7-9 and TRBJ1-4; possibly TRBD1 for D (6 bases). With 5 bases removed from V and 4 bases from J, the gap between germline ends came to 11 bases. Per the germline V gene, CDR1 is SEHNR and CDR2 is FQNEAQ (reference sequence). CDR3 size: 14 residues. For the CDR3, the DNA is TGTGCCAGCAGCGAGGACAGCCGTAATGAAAAACTGTTTTTT. This translates into CASSEDSRNEKLFF.

The chain recombines TRBV20-1 with TRBJ2-3; 16 bases map to TRBD2. J was trimmed by 3 bases and V by 1 base; bases with no gene match: 13. CDR1 is DFQATT, CDR2 SNEGSKA, per germline (reference sequence). The CDR3 covers 20 residues. The CDR3 loop reads CSARVYRGTSGGAGTDTQYF. CDR3 DNA: TGCAGTGCTAGAGTCTATCGCGGGACTAGCGGGGGGGCCGGGACAGATACGCAGTATTTT.

This clonotype has more than one count but fewer than ten. In this CDR3 the conserved last residue, phenylalanine or tryptophan, is missing, so a read error is likely. The J gene is TRBJ1-2, the V gene TRBV28; 7 bases agree with TRBD1. With V trimmed by 6 bases and J by 3 bases, 4 bases remained unmatched. Germline assignment: CDR1 MDHEN and CDR2 SYDVKM. CDR3 length: 13 residues. CDR3 loop: CASSSGQDYGYTL. In nucleotides, the CDR3 is TGTGCCAGCAGCTCCGGACAGGACTATGGCTACACCTTA.

This clonotype was recorded a few times. The chain links TRBV27 to TRBJ2-3; 12 bases align to TRBD1. The CDR3 contains 16 residues. V shed 6 bases and J 6 bases; nucleotides not matched to a gene: 10. Germline values: CDR1 MNHEY, CDR2 SMNVEV (reference sequence). The CDR3 nucleotides are TGTGCCAGCAGCGGGGACAGGGGGCTGATCGGGGATACGCAGTATTTT. This codes for CASSGDRGLIGDTQYF.

This clonotype was seen at least ten times. The chain couples TRBV7-2 to TRBJ1-2; D unclear. Per the germline V gene, CDR1 is SGHTA and CDR2 is FQGNSA. The ends were cut back, 0 bases at V and 0 bases at J, with 11 bases in the middle. The CDR3 runs 16 residues. Here the CDR3 reads CASSLAATRANYGYTF. The CDR3 region has the DNA TGTGCCAGCAGCTTAGCAGCGACTCGAGCTAACTATGGCTACACCTTC.

The V and J genes are TRBV7-9 and TRBJ1-6, with D maybe TRBD1 (6 bases). The CDR3 contains 15 residues. The ends were cut back, 5 bases at V and 10 bases at J, with 18 bases in the middle. The germline gives CDR1 SEHNR, CDR2 FQNEAQ (reference sequence). CDR3 sequence reads: CASSLRTATRSPLHF. Here the CDR3 DNA reads TGTGCCAGCAGCCTGAGGACAGCAACGCGGTCACCCCTCCACTTT.

This clonotype has more than one count but fewer than ten. The chain combines TRBV12-3 or TRBV12-4 with TRBJ1-6, with TRBD1 identical over 7 bases. V dropped 5 bases and J dropped 9; count of bases not matched to a gene: 10. The CDR3 runs to 15 residues. CDR3 region: CASSLRQGSGSPLHF. In DNA form, the CDR3 reads TGTGCCAGCAGTCTTAGACAGGGATCGGGTTCACCCCTCCACTTT.

This clonotype was observed a few times. CDR3: CASSLVADRDEQYF. CDR3 bases: TGCGCCAGCAGCTTGGTGGCGGACAGGGACGAGCAGTACTTC. This chain connects TRBV5-1 to TRBJ2-7; 8 nucleotides match TRBD1. The CDR3 loop spans 14 amino acids. The J segment lost 5 bases and the V segment lost 0 bases, leaving 4 bases of the junction unmatched. In germline, CDR1 is SGHRS, CDR2 YFSETQ.

This rearrangement joins TRBV4-1 to TRBJ2-7; TRBD2 aligns across 9 bases. Per the germline V gene, CDR1 is MGHRA and CDR2 is YSYEKL. This CDR3 has 16 amino acids. V lost 0 bases to trimming and J lost 2 bases; unmatched junction nucleotides: 5. As DNA, the CDR3 is TGCGCCAGCAGCCAAGAAGCGGCTAGCGGGACCTACGAGCAGTACTTC. Translation: CASSQEAASGTYEQYF.

The rearrangement links TRBV4-1 to TRBJ2-1, with 8 bases fitting TRBD2. The V segment lost 1 base and the J segment 8 bases; nucleotides outside the gene matches: 10. The CDR3 extends over 16 amino acids. The germline V gene has CDR1 MGHRA and CDR2 YSYEKL. The CDR3 nucleotides are TGCGCCAGCAGCCAAGTTTCCCAGCGGGGGTTGGATGAGCAGTTCTTC. Translation gives CASSQVSQRGLDEQFF.